This TCR beta chain is from a study of T cells in women clearing cervical HPV infection. For the study at large: Cases were women with histologically confirmed HPV16-related CIN3 or worse, including a couple of invasive cancers. Points from the study as a whole: Cases and controls were distinguished at AUC about 0.79 by richness and V genes.

Genomic DNA, averaging around 1,200 ng per sample, yielded TCR beta CDR3 via immunoSEQ. Repertoires were generated with immunoSEQ multiplex PCR, while TCRdb's copy carries only in-frame clones and drops some. Its table lists 48,000 or so clones. About this clone: Antigen: not known. The CDR3 end lies 3 residues beyond the end of the read and is filled in from the germline J gene.

V was clipped by 2 bases and J by 5 bases; unmatched bases: 5. This CDR3 has 16 residues. CDR1 and CDR2 (germline): MNHNS, SASEGT. This rearrangement joins TRBV6-1 to TRBJ2-2; 10 bases map to TRBD1. The source material was blood buffy coat. This TCR was sampled from a woman between 18 and 75 years old with a cervical HPV16 infection that either progressed to CIN3+ or cleared (not recorded which). The sequenced part of the CDR3 DNA is TGTGCCAGCAGTGAACAGGGACAGGGGTTGACCGGGGAG. Protein product: CASSEQGQGLTGE. The full-length CDR3 reads as CASSEQGQGLTGELFF.